The T cell receptor beta chain described here comes from a study of long-term antiretroviral therapy in people with HIV (dated by TCRdb to between 2020 and 2023). About the study as a whole: The earliest samples were collected roughly a decade before the 2015 WHO recommendation for immediate ART, at a time when ART was usually postponed until CD4 counts fell. Whether ART initiation and durable HIV suppression were associated with changes in peripheral blood TRB repertoire composition and diversity was tested in a retrospective serial study. A total of 192 cryopreserved PBMC samples were contributed to the cohort by 30 adults with confirmed HIV infection, with samples collected serially over a mean of approximately six years (range 1-12). Among the 30 or so participants with HIV, eleven to twelve were female. No cross-contamination during QIAcube processing was seen in test extractions of a monoclonal T-cell line run alongside about 33 polyclonal samples. What the research found in general, with its limitations: Because pre-ART samples had limited cell numbers, profiling was done on unsorted PBMC rather than on sorted CD4+ and CD8+ T cells. Because PBMC availability was limited, only the TCR beta chain was sequenced, with no alpha chain pairing. Inferences about post-ART repertoire changes were limited because no data were available on ART adherence, viral resistance or therapy changes. Narrower CDR3 length ranges were observed in HIV repertoires than in controls, and an antigen-experienced repertoire with only a slight naive shift after ART was suggested by the network structure. Starting ART was linked to a significant rise in TRB diversity, yet even with long-term ART the diversity remained significantly lower than in transplant donor controls. The samples span the years 2004 to 2017, and the ART regimens used may be less effective than current regimens. At every time point, the repertoire was dominated by expanded TRB clones first identified before ART initiation, although this dominance fluctuated and, in many PLHIV, declined after ART.

Participants were included only if at least one PBMC sample before ART initiation and at least two post-ART samples were available. All participants with HIV were treated in the United States of America. Cryopreserved samples of about 0.95-11 million PBMC were thawed and washed before DNA extraction. At the time of the earliest PBMC sample, participants with HIV were aged between about 20 and 54 years. PBMC samples were contributed by each participant from 1-4 timepoints before ART initiation and 2-8 timepoints after ART initiation, with a median of 7 samples. For every participant, serial HIV viral load, CD4+ T-cell count, ART history and demographic data were obtained. Genomic DNA was extracted from unsorted PBMC with a Qiagen kit on a QIAcube, processed in batches of 12 samples. The CDR3, cysteine through phenylalanine, is 12 amino acids long. The entry retains the CDR3 DNA only, 36 bases that are in frame from base 1. Sequences SGHAT (CDR1) and FQNNGV (CDR2) are obtained from the germline V gene. Cut back by 4 bases and 7 bases, the V and J ends lie 8 bases apart.

Comments on this clone: The antigen it recognizes is unknown. No base quality information exists; no much larger clone differs at one position.

The immunoSEQ hsTCRB v3.0 assay was used at survey level resolution to sequence the TRB variable region. The target sequencing depth for TRB was about 35,000-50,000 T-cell genomes per sample. TRB libraries were pooled and sequenced on an Illumina MiSeq using a v3 150-cycle kit. As for the authors' bioinformatics: Repertoire analysis ran in R within a reproducible Nextflow workflow covering QC, data transformation and analysis. LymphoSeq2, an R package for AIRR-Seq data exploration, was used to implement custom analyses. A few samples that yielded fewer than 5000 total TRB sequences were excluded, so that fewer than 250 HIV repertoires were analyzed. Of the approximately 190 retained HIV repertoires, roughly 61 were collected before and around 130 after ART initiation. Repertoires were downsampled to 5000 TRB nucleotide sequences, with summary statistics averaged over 100 downsampling iterations. Only TRB sequences with CDR3 regions of at least seven amino acids were retained for analysis. Two measures captured diversity: a Shannon entropy-derived clonality score and the Gini coefficient. In repertoire networks, the top 5000 CDR3 amino acid sequences were linked whenever an edit distance of one separated two sequences. For TRB CDR3 amino acid sequences, GLIPH2 was used to predict antigen specificity groups and MHC restriction. Known CMV, EBV, HIV or tissue antigen associations were flagged by matching CDR3 amino acid sequences against VDJdb and McPAS-TCR. Pre-ART, post-ART and control groups were compared with Wilcoxon signed-rank tests and Holm-Bonferroni correction. The immuneACCESS repertoire file appears here via TCRdb, limited to in-frame rearrangements. These files lack a portion of the clones; in checked studies, under half of the deficit traces to unresolved V genes, and the cause of the others is not known. That table supplies the V and J calls and clone size; D and trimming were determined from the DNA. The table for this sample lists about 39,000 clones; around 85% of them were counted only once. The ten largest account for about 4% of the sample.

The sequencing here drew on unsorted PBMCs, taken 1.2 years after starting antiretroviral therapy. The rearrangement joined TRBV11-2 to TRBJ2-1, and the D gene may be TRBD2, 6 bases matching. This clonotype was obtained from a woman between 45 and 65 years old with HIV. The nucleotides read TGTGCCAGCAGCTGGGAGGATAATGAGCAGTTCTTC. Translated, this is CASSWEDNEQFF.